These 15 T cell receptor beta chains were all obtained from the same sample, sequenced in a study of blood T cell repertoires in COVID-19. Libraries were prepared by immunoSEQ multiplex PCR; TCRdb keeps only in-frame clonotypes and omits some of them. This table has 360,000 or so clones, roughly 89% appearing once. The sample comprised peripheral blood. The source of these receptors is an older woman with COVID-19, enrolled during active disease.

This chain uses TRBV27 with TRBJ2-3; 10 bases agree with TRBD2. The CDR3 spans 15 residues. Per the germline V gene, CDR1 is MNHEY and CDR2 is SMNVEV (reference sequence). The V segment lost 4 bases and the J segment 5 bases; nucleotides outside the gene matches: 6. The CDR3 reads CASSSHSGGLDTQYF. The CDR3 DNA sequence: TGTGCCAGCAGTTCCCATAGCGGGGGGTTAGATACGCAGTATTTT.

The genes are TRBV19 and TRBJ1-5; a weak D match, TRBD1 (5 bases). Germline V gene lookup returns CDR1 LNHDA and CDR2 SQIVND (reference sequence). CDR3 length equals 14 residues. Trimming shortened V by 6 bases and J by 4 bases, and 13 bases separated the two germline ends. The CDR3 reads CASSPGMGNQPQHF. The CDR3 DNA reads TGTGCCAGTAGCCCAGGGATGGGTAATCAGCCCCAGCATTTT.

This chain links TRBV10-1 with TRBJ1-5; D is possibly TRBD1 (5 bases). This CDR3 has 13 amino acids. The germline V gene encodes CDR1 WNHNN and CDR2 SYGVQD (reference sequence). V gave up 8 bases and J gave up 4 bases, with 12 bases separating them. CDR3 DNA: TGCGCCAGCCGGCGACAGTATAATCAGCCCCAGCATTTT. Translated, it gives CASRRQYNQPQHF.

The gene calls are TRBV29-1 and TRBJ1-1, with 10 bases lining up with TRBD1. Germline V gene sequence: CDR1 SQVTM, CDR2 ANQGSEA. This CDR3 contains 12 residues. J gave up 5 bases and V 6 bases, and 3 bases lay outside the gene matches. In nucleotides, the CDR3 is TGCAGCGTCGACAGGGGGCATACTGAAGCTTTCTTT. Protein: CSVDRGHTEAFF.

In this sample, this clone turned up once. The gene calls are TRBV28 and TRBJ2-5; no definite D call. CDR3 length equals 11 residues. From germline, CDR1 is MDHEN and CDR2 SYDVKM. The V end was cut by 7 bases, the J end by 3 bases, with 6 bases between. CDR3 sequence: CASMGEETQYF. The CDR3 DNA reads as TGTGCCAGCATGGGCGAAGAGACCCAGTACTTC.

The chain carries TRBV5-1 and TRBJ2-5; D possibly corresponds to TRBD1 (6 bases). Trimming removed 0 bases at V and 5 bases at J, with 11 bases between. The CDR3 contains 14 residues. The germline gives CDR1 SGHRS, CDR2 YFSETQ. The CDR3 nucleotides read TGCGCCAGCAGCTTGGGGGCAGGGGTCGAGACCCAGTACTTC. This encodes CASSLGAGVETQYF.

The gene calls are TRBV7-3 and TRBJ2-7, with 11 bases matching TRBD1. The ends lost 4 bases at V and 5 bases at J; junction bases unmatched: 10. Germline assignment: CDR1 SGHTA and CDR2 FQGTGA. This CDR3 has 16 amino acids. The CDR3 DNA reads as TGTGCCAGCAGCTCCCCATCTGGGACAGGGGGAGACGAGCAGTACTTC. Translating gives CASSSPSGTGGDEQYF.

This rearrangement joins TRBV28 to TRBJ1-4; D ambiguous. Deletions cut 1 base from V and 6 bases from J, with 12 bases between. The CDR3 is 15 amino acids. CDR1 is MDHEN and CDR2 is SYDVKM in the germline V gene. This CDR3 reads CASSLLAGSYEKLFF. In nucleotides, the CDR3 is TGTGCCAGCAGTTTATTAGCTGGGAGTTATGAAAAACTGTTTTTT. Full variable domain (missing parts from reference TRBV28 and TRBJ1-4): DVKVTQSSRYLVKRTGEKVFLECVQDMDHENMFWYRQDPGLGLRLIYFSYDVKMKEKGDIPEGYSVSREKKERFSLILESASTNQTSMYLCASSLLAGSYEKLFFGSGTQLSVL.

The V call is TRBV5-1, the J call TRBJ2-1; 9 nucleotides line up with TRBD2. Germline V gene data show CDR1 as SGHRS and CDR2 as YFSETQ. The CDR3 contains 13 residues. V lost 1 base and J lost 9; bases outside the gene matches: 2. As DNA, the CDR3 is TGCGCCAGCAGCTTGATACTAGCGGGTGAGCAGTTCTTC. Its protein product is CASSLILAGEQFF. The full variable domain, completed using reference TRBV5-1 and TRBJ2-1, is KAGVTQTPRYLIKTRGQQVTLSCSPISGHRSVSWYQQTPGQGLQFLFEYFSETQRNKGNFPGRFSGRQFSNSRSEMNVSTLELGDSALYLCASSLILAGEQFFGPGTRLTVL.

On this clone: The same CDR3 is also encoded by other DNA sequences in this sample. The CDR3 is CASRYRGMNTEAFF. The CDR3 nucleotides read TGTGCCAGCAGGTACAGGGGGATGAACACTGAAGCTTTCTTT. This chain connects TRBV2 to TRBJ1-1; TRBD1 matches at 8 bases. V trimming: 6 bases; J trimming: 0 bases; junction bases outside the gene matches: 3. Germline lookup yields CDR1 SNHLY and CDR2 FYNNEI. The CDR3 contains 14 residues. The whole variable domain, filled in from reference TRBV2 and TRBJ1-1, reads EPEVTQTPSHQVTQMGQEVILRCVPISNHLYFYWYRQILGQKVEFLVSFYNNEISEKSEIFDDQFSVERPDGSNFTLKIRSTKLEDSAMYFCASRYRGMNTEAFFGQGTRLTVV.

The chain is built from TRBV7-3 and TRBJ1-6; TRBD1 matches at 9 bases. The germline V gene encodes CDR1 SGHTA and CDR2 FQGTGA. V shed 6 bases and J 7 bases; nucleotides not matched to a gene: 1. The CDR3 is 13 residues long. The CDR3 reads CASSGQGNSPLHF. CDR3 DNA: TGTGCCAGCAGTGGACAGGGGAATTCACCCCTCCACTTT.

For the CDR3, the DNA is TGTGCCAGTACCAACACAGGGGGGTGGGTAAGCACTGAAGCTTTCTTT. Residues: CASTNTGGWVSTEAFF. This chain joins TRBV14 and TRBJ1-1; TRBD1 matches 8 bases. CDR1 is SGHDN and CDR2 is FVKESK in the germline V gene. The CDR3 loop spans 16 amino acids. Trimming took 9 bases from V and 4 from J; bases not matched to a gene: 16.

The chain joins TRBV25-1 to TRBJ1-2; 7 bases agree with TRBD1. Trimming removed 6 bases from V and 4 bases from J; junction bases left unmatched: 8. The CDR3 totals 14 residues. Looked up from germline, CDR1 is MGHDK and CDR2 is SYGVNS. The DNA of the CDR3 is TGTGCCAGCAGCACGCCGGGACAGCTCTATGGCTACACCTTC. Encoded protein: CASSTPGQLYGYTF.

This clone has just one count. This chain uses TRBV5-1 with TRBJ2-3; 8 positions match TRBD2. This CDR3 is 15 amino acids long. The germline gives CDR1 SGHRS, CDR2 YFSETQ. Trimming took 0 bases from V and 5 from J; bases not matched to a gene: 5. The CDR3 loop reads CASSLDGGAEDTQYF. CDR3 coding DNA: TGCGCCAGCAGCTTGGACGGGGGGGCTGAAGATACGCAGTATTTT. The variable domain in full, with the rest retrieved from reference TRBV5-1 and TRBJ2-3, is KAGVTQTPRYLIKTRGQQVTLSCSPISGHRSVSWYQQTPGQGLQFLFEYFSETQRNKGNFPGRFSGRQFSNSRSEMNVSTLELGDSALYLCASSLDGGAEDTQYFGPGTRLTVL.

The chain employs TRBV5-1 and TRBJ2-1, with D maybe TRBD1 (6 bases). The CDR3 spans 12 residues. V was clipped by 4 bases and J by 10 bases, with 12 bases between them. Germline assignment: CDR1 SGHRS and CDR2 YFSETQ. This chain's CDR3 is CASSPRTAEQFF. CDR3 DNA: TGCGCCAGCAGCCCTAGGACAGCCGAGCAGTTCTTC.